What follows are 29 T cell receptor beta chains derived from one specimen sequenced in a study of T cell clones after liver transplantation (dated by TCRdb to the late 2010s). Library generation was performed with the immunoSEQ multiplex PCR assay. Entries here come from immuneACCESS through TCRdb and include only in-frame sequences with V and J called. Some clones fail to appear in such tables; in the studies checked, an unresolved V gene covers under half of the shortfall, and the cause of the remainder is unknown. The sample table contains around 76,000 clones; only one count was recorded for 80% of them. The ten biggest clones cover about 0.79% of the sample. The sequences come from CD4+ T cells from blood, collected 12 months after liver transplant. The source of these receptors is a human patient who received a liver transplant. In patients who had a transplant, some T cells may come from the graft donor.

The chain employs TRBV6-6 and TRBJ1-3; D unclear. Trimming cost V 4 bases and J 0 bases, with 7 bases left between them. The CDR3 loop spans 14 amino acids. Per germline, CDR1 MNHNY and CDR2 SVGAGI (reference sequence). CDR3: CASSLASSGNTIYF. The CDR3 nucleotides read TGTGCCAGCAGTTTAGCATCCTCTGGAAACACCATATATTTT.

This clone has more than one count but fewer than ten. The chain links TRBV7-2 to TRBJ2-6, with D possibly matching TRBD1 (6 bases). Germline values: CDR1 SGHTA, CDR2 FQGNSA. The CDR3 extends over 18 amino acids. Trimming cost V 3 bases and J 4 bases, with 19 bases left between them. The CDR3 loop is CASSLSLTGTSGANVLTF. The CDR3 bases are TGTGCCAGCAGCTTGTCGTTAACCGGGACATCAGGGGCCAACGTCCTGACTTTC.

This chain uses TRBV2 with TRBJ1-2, with 7 bases identical to TRBD1. The CDR3 is 14 amino acids. Per germline, CDR1 SNHLY and CDR2 FYNNEI. The junction had 5 bases not matched to a gene; V was cut back by 6 bases and J by 1 base. DNA of the CDR3: TGTGCCAGCAGGGGGGACAGCCTTAACTATGGCTACACCTTC. It specifies CASRGDSLNYGYTF.

The chain combines TRBV6-6 with TRBJ2-3, with a weak D call TRBD2 (6 bases). The length of the CDR3 is 14 residues. V was shortened by 7 bases and J by 0 bases, with 11 bases between the two germline ends. Germline CDR1 is MNHNY and CDR2 is SVGAGI (reference sequence). The CDR3 nucleotides are TGTGCCAGCATGAGGGGAGGTAGCACAGATACGCAGTATTTT. Protein: CASMRGGSTDTQYF.

The chain has TRBV19 and TRBJ1-1; D unclear. The germline CDR1 and CDR2 sequences are LNHDA and SQIVND (reference sequence). V was shortened by 1 base and J by 1 base, with 7 bases between the two germline ends. The CDR3 covers 14 residues. CDR3 region: CASSIGPSNTEAFF. DNA of the CDR3: TGTGCCAGTAGTATAGGTCCGTCGAACACTGAAGCTTTCTTT.

The chain carries TRBV27 and TRBJ2-7; 9 bases agree with TRBD1. There are 13 residues in the CDR3. Trimming cost V 5 bases and J 4 bases; bases outside gene matches: 3. CDR1 is MNHEY, CDR2 SMNVEV, per germline (reference sequence). The CDR3 DNA follows: TGTGCCAGCAGTGGGACAGGGAAGTACGAGCAGTACTTC. Translation gives CASSGTGKYEQYF.

The chain combines TRBV5-1 with TRBJ1-4; D gene uncertain. This CDR3 spans 15 amino acids. Germline assignment: CDR1 SGHRS and CDR2 YFSETQ. V was trimmed by 4 bases and J by 4 bases, leaving 14 bases between them. Written as DNA, the CDR3 is TGCGCCAGCAGCCCAGTCGGGTTTAATAATGAAAAACTGTTTTTT. The encoded protein is CASSPVGFNNEKLFF.

The chain employs TRBV6-1 and TRBJ1-3, with D unresolved. The CDR3 extends over 13 amino acids. V shed 6 bases and J shed 0 bases, with 6 bases lying between them. Germline V gives CDR1 MNHNS, CDR2 SASEGT. CDR3 sequence reads: CASRQFSGNTIYF. CDR3 bases: TGTGCCAGCAGGCAGTTCTCTGGAAACACCATATATTTT.

The rearrangement links TRBV7-2 to TRBJ2-2; the match to TRBD2 covers 10 bases. V dropped 1 base and J dropped 4; count of bases not matched to a gene: 3. The CDR3 is 16 residues long. The germline V gene has CDR1 SGHTA and CDR2 FQGNSA. The CDR3 DNA is TGTGCCAGCAGCTTAGACCCTAGCGGGAGCACCGGGGAGCTGTTTTTT. Translating it yields CASSLDPSGSTGELFF.

The chain combines TRBV6-1 with TRBJ1-5, with D tentatively TRBD1 (6 bases). V shed 7 bases and J shed 3 bases, with 16 bases lying between them. CDR1 and CDR2 (germline): MNHNS, SASEGT. The CDR3 contains 15 residues. CDR3 DNA sequence: TGTGCCAGCACCGGACAGTTCCCCACCAATCAGCCCCAGCATTTT. This codes for CASTGQFPTNQPQHF.

This chain uses TRBV30 with TRBJ1-2, with D possibly TRBD1 on 5 matching bases. Per the germline V gene, CDR1 is GTSNPN and CDR2 is SVGIG (reference sequence). V was shortened by 5 bases and J by 5 bases, with 12 bases between the two germline ends. This CDR3 has 12 amino acids. This chain's CDR3 is CAWGRAAYGYTF. Here the CDR3 DNA reads TGTGCCTGGGGCAGGGCGGCTTATGGCTACACCTTC.

The chain is built from TRBV5-1 and TRBJ1-1; no clear D gene. V gave up 7 bases and J gave up 6 bases, with 16 bases separating them. The CDR3 runs to 13 residues. Germline CDR1 SGHRS, CDR2 YFSETQ. The CDR3 DNA is TGCGCCAGCGGTTCCGCGGGGTTGGCTGAAGCTTTCTTT. It is translated as CASGSAGLAEAFF.

This clone was observed a handful of times. The V gene is TRBV7-8, the J gene TRBJ2-7; D remains unclear. V was cut by 6 bases and J by 0 bases, with 12 bases left in between. The CDR3 totals 14 residues. Per germline, CDR1 SGHVS and CDR2 FQNEAQ. CDR3 nucleotide sequence: TGTGCCAGCAGTCTCGCCTACCTCTCCTACGAGCAGTACTTC. This sequence encodes CASSLAYLSYEQYF.

This rearrangement joins TRBV7-2 to TRBJ2-2; 10 bases are a match to TRBD2. The germline CDR1 and CDR2 sequences are SGHTA and FQGNSA. CDR3 length equals 15 residues. V was clipped by 8 bases and J by 7 bases; unmatched bases: 10. The CDR3 DNA is TGTGCCAGCGGCAAAGCGGGAGGGCCGAGCGGGGAGCTGTTTTTT. Protein sequence: CASGKAGGPSGELFF.

This chain uses TRBV15 with TRBJ2-3, with D possibly being TRBD1 (7 bases). CDR3 length: 15 residues. The germline CDR1 and CDR2 sequences are LNHNV and YYDKDF (reference sequence). V gave up 6 bases and J gave up 2 bases, with 15 bases separating them. DNA of the CDR3: TGTGCCACCAGAAAGGGGGGACAGTACACAGATACGCAGTATTTT. Its translation: CATRKGGQYTDTQYF.

The rearrangement links TRBV6-6 to TRBJ1-2, with 9 bases identical to TRBD1. The CDR3 is 13 residues long. Germline V gene sequence: CDR1 MNHNY, CDR2 SVGAGI (reference sequence). The V segment lost 5 bases and the J segment 8 bases; nucleotides outside the gene matches: 6. The chain's CDR3 is CASSPMDRGGYTF. Here the CDR3 DNA reads TGTGCCAGCAGTCCCATGGACAGGGGCGGCTACACCTTC.

V and J are TRBV7-8 and TRBJ1-4; 7 bases match TRBD1. Germline CDR1 SGHVS, CDR2 FQNEAQ. This CDR3 region has 16 residues. The trim removed 5 bases at V and 5 bases at J, leaving 11 bases unmatched. DNA for the CDR3: TGTGCCAGCAGCCCTAACGACAGGGCCGAGAATGAAAAACTGTTTTTT. Residues: CASSPNDRAENEKLFF.

The chain employs TRBV11-2 and TRBJ2-3; the match to TRBD2 covers 15 bases. J gave up 3 bases and V 9 bases, and 10 bases lay outside the gene matches. The germline CDR1 and CDR2 sequences are SGHAT and FQNNGV. The CDR3 covers 17 residues. CDR3 residues: CASDRTSGRVPTDTQYF. The CDR3 DNA is TGTGCCAGTGATCGGACTAGCGGGAGGGTCCCAACAGATACGCAGTATTTT.

The chain is built from TRBV7-2 and TRBJ2-3; perhaps TRBD2 as D (6 bases). This CDR3 has 13 residues. V was clipped by 1 base and J by 6 bases, with 8 bases between them. Germline assignment: CDR1 SGHTA and CDR2 FQGNSA. CDR3 in DNA: TGTGCCAGCAGCTTAGTACTAGCTGATACGCAGTATTTT. It translates to CASSLVLADTQYF.

V is TRBV5-1 and J is TRBJ2-3, with a weak D call TRBD2 (5 bases). Germline values: CDR1 SGHRS, CDR2 YFSETQ. There are 15 residues in the CDR3. V lost 0 bases and J lost 1, with 9 bases in between. The CDR3 is CASSLGSGGTDTQYF. In nucleotides, the CDR3 is TGCGCCAGCAGCTTGGGTTCCGGGGGCACAGATACGCAGTATTTT.

This chain connects TRBV5-6 to TRBJ1-1; unclear D gene. This CDR3 spans 13 amino acids. Germline lookup yields CDR1 SGHDT and CDR2 YYEEEE. V gave up 0 bases and J gave up 10 bases, with 13 bases separating them. CDR3 bases: TGTGCCAGCAGCTTGGTAGGGAGGGAAGGAGCTTTCTTT. It encodes CASSLVGREGAFF.

This chain links TRBV7-2 with TRBJ1-1; D uncertain. The V end lost 1 base, the J end lost 2 bases, and 8 bases lay between the germline ends. The length of the CDR3 is 14 residues. Germline CDR1 is SGHTA and CDR2 is FQGNSA. The chain's CDR3 is CASSLDRANTEAFF. CDR3 in DNA: TGTGCCAGCAGCTTAGACAGAGCAAACACTGAAGCTTTCTTT. Together with reference TRBV7-2 and TRBJ1-1, the CDR3 gives the full variable domain: GAGVSQSPSNKVTEKGKDVELRCDPISGHTALYWYRQSLGQGLEFLIYFQGNSAPDKSGLPSDRFSAERTGGSVSTLTIQRTQQEDSAVYLCASSLDRANTEAFFGQGTRLTVV.

This chain links TRBV6-5 with TRBJ1-1; D is unresolved. The CDR3 is made up of 14 amino acids. The V gene's germline CDR1 is MNHEY and CDR2 SVGAGI. V was clipped by 5 bases and J by 2 bases, with 12 bases between them. The CDR3, as DNA: TGTGCCAGCAGTCAATTTCTCGAAAACACTGAAGCTTTCTTT. The encoded protein is CASSQFLENTEAFF.

This clone appeared a few times. The rearrangement joins TRBV2 to TRBJ1-2; D is undetermined. Trimming stripped 8 bases from V and 4 bases from J, with 8 bases between. Germline V gene data show CDR1 as SNHLY and CDR2 as FYNNEI. The length of the CDR3 is 11 residues. The CDR3 DNA reads TGTGCCAGCGGTCAGTTCTATGGCTACACCTTC. This gives the protein CASGQFYGYTF.

The J gene is TRBJ1-1, the V gene TRBV5-8, with D possibly TRBD1 on 5 matching bases. Germline CDR1 and CDR2: SGHTS and YDEGEE. The CDR3 is 18 amino acids. V was trimmed by 1 base and J by 4 bases, leaving 23 bases between them. CDR3 in DNA: TGTGCCAGCAGCTTGCGTTTAGGGCAGGGTAGGCGAAGCACTGAAGCTTTCTTT. This sequence encodes CASSLRLGQGRRSTEAFF. Looking up the rest from reference TRBV5-8 and TRBJ1-1 gives the full variable domain: EAGVTQSPTHLIKTRGQQATLRCSPISGHTSVYWYQQALGLGLQFLLWYDEGEERNRGNFPPRFSGRQFPNYSSELNVNALELEDSALYLCASSLRLGQGRRSTEAFFGQGTRLTVV.

This chain joins TRBV4-3 and TRBJ2-7, with D uncertain. Trimming shortened V by 5 bases and J by 5 bases, and 13 bases separated the two germline ends. This CDR3 is built from 13 residues. Germline V gives CDR1 LGHNA, CDR2 YSLEER. CDR3 residues: CASSKTSQNEQYF. The DNA for the CDR3 is TGCGCCAGCAGCAAAACCTCCCAGAACGAGCAGTACTTC.

The rearrangement links TRBV14 to TRBJ1-1; D is undetermined. Per the germline V gene, CDR1 is SGHDN and CDR2 is FVKESK. V lost 2 bases and J 0 bases, leaving 7 bases between the germline ends. CDR3 size: 14 residues. CDR3 sequence: CASSQQALNTEAFF. CDR3 nucleotides: TGTGCCAGCAGCCAACAGGCCTTGAACACTGAAGCTTTCTTT. The full variable domain, completed using reference TRBV14 and TRBJ1-1, is EAGVTQFPSHSVIEKGQTVTLRCDPISGHDNLYWYRRVMGKEIKFLLHFVKESKQDESGMPNNRFLAERTGGTYSTLKVQPAELEDSGVYFCASSQQALNTEAFFGQGTRLTVV.

The chain recombines TRBV28 with TRBJ2-7; D is unresolved. This CDR3 has 14 residues. The ends were cut back, 8 bases at V and 2 bases at J, with 16 bases in the middle. Per the germline V gene, CDR1 is MDHEN and CDR2 is SYDVKM. DNA for the CDR3: TGTGCCAGCGCTAGAGACACCCCGACCTACGAGCAGTACTTC. Protein: CASARDTPTYEQYF.

V and J are TRBV5-4 and TRBJ2-2, with 11 bases matching TRBD1. Germline loops: CDR1 SGHNT, CDR2 YYREEE (reference sequence). V dropped 0 bases and J dropped 8; count of bases not matched to a gene: 3. The CDR3 runs 15 residues. The CDR3 sequence is CASSLGTGGPGELFF. CDR3 sequence (DNA): TGTGCCAGCAGCTTGGGGACAGGGGGCCCGGGGGAGCTGTTTTTT.